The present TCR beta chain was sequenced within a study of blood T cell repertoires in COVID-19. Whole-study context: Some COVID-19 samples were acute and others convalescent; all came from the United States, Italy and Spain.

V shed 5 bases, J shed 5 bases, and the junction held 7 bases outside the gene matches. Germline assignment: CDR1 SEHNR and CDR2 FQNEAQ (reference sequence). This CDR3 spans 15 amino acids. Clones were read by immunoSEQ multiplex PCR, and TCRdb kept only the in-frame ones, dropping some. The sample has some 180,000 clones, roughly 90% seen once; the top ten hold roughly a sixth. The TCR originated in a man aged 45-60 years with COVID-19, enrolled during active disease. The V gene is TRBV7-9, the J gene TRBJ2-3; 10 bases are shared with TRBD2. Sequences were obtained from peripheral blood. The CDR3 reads CASSIGTSVGDTQYF. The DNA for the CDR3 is TGTGCCAGCAGCATCGGGACTAGCGTTGGAGATACGCAGTATTTT. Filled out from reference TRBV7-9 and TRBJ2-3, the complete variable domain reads DTGVSQNPRHKITKRGQNVTFRCDPISEHNRLYWYRQTLGQGPEFLTYFQNEAQLEKSRLLSDRFSAERPKGSFSTLEIQRTEQGDSAMYLCASSIGTSVGDTQYFGPGTRLTVL.